The rows below give T cell receptor beta chains drawn from one sample of a study of T cells in Graves' hyperthyroidism and ophthalmopathy. TCRdb independently ran MiXCR on the multiplex PCR reads; one entry per CDR3 protein. The sample lists about 200,000 distinct CDR3 sequences; 15% to 20% were seen once. The specimen was blood. The receptor set was obtained from a man aged 45 to 65 with Graves' hyperthyroidism. CDR3s include the opening cysteine and the closing phenylalanine or tryptophan. The D gene is left open where the match is weak. Size is omitted from some rows. Given values are once, few, many or a class for expanded clones.

>TRBV27|TRBJ2-7|many|.
TGTGCCAGCAGTTTGGGCGGGCTCTACGAGCAGTACTTC
CASSLGGLYEQYF
>TRBV19|TRBJ1-5|once|.
TGTGCCAGTAGTATTGAAACAGGGAATCAGCCCCAGCATTTT
CASSIETGNQPQHF
>TRBV7-2|TRBJ2-1|few|TRBD2
TGTGCCAGCAGCTGGGGGACTAGCGGGAGTAACGGGCAGTTCTTC
CASSWGTSGSNGQFF
>TRBV2|TRBJ1-5|few|.
TGTGCCAGCAGTGAAGCCCACCAGGGGACAACGAATCAGCCCCAGCATTTT
CASSEAHQGTTNQPQHF
>TRBV4-1|TRBJ2-7|.|TRBD1
TGCGCCAGCACCTCACTCCCGGGACAGGGTGGCCACGAGCAGTACTTC
CASTSLPGQGGHEQYF
>TRBV29-1|TRBJ1-2|many|TRBD1
TGCAGCGTTGATCAGGGGGCGCGAGGGGACTATGGCTACACCTTC
CSVDQGARGDYGYTF
>TRBV30|TRBJ2-3|many|TRBD2
TGTGCCTGGAGTGGAAGGGGCGGGAGGGGCCCAAGAAGCACAGATACGCAGTATTTT
CAWSGRGGRGPRSTDTQYF
>TRBV20-1|TRBJ1-2|.|.
TGCAGTGCTCCGGTCTATGGCTACACCTTC
CSAPVYGYTF
>TRBV18|TRBJ2-5|.|TRBD1
TGTGCCAGCTCACCCTTGGACAGGGGGCGCGGTGAGACCCAGTACTTC
CASSPLDRGRGETQYF
>TRBV7-8|TRBJ2-1|many|TRBD1
TGTGCCAGCAGCTTACGGGACAGCCTGTACAATGAGCAGTTCTTC
CASSLRDSLYNEQFF
>TRBV6-6|TRBJ2-5|few|.
TGTGCCAGCAGTTACTCGGTCCAAGAGACCCAGTACTTC
CASSYSVQETQYF
>TRBV6-4|TRBJ2-2|few|.
TGTGCCAGCAGCGCGACCTGGGGAACGAACACCGGGGAGCTGTTTTTT
CASSATWGTNTGELFF
>TRBV20-1|TRBJ2-5|many|.
TGCAGTGCGAAACTTGCGGCGGAAGAGACCCAGTACTTC
CSAKLAAEETQYF
>TRBV5-8|TRBJ2-1|.|TRBD2
TGTGCCAGCAAGGGCGGGAGAGACAATGAGCAGTTCTTC
CASKGGRDNEQFF
>TRBV3-1|TRBJ2-1|many|.
TGTGCCAGCAGCCATAGCAATGAGCAGTTCTTC
CASSHSNEQFF
>TRBV12-3/TRBV12-4|TRBJ2-1|many|TRBD2
TGTGCCAGCAGGTCATACGCGGGAGGGTCCTACAATGAGCAGTTCTTC
CASRSYAGGSYNEQFF
>TRBV9|TRBJ2-7|.|TRBD2
TGTGCCAGCAGCGCTAGCGGGAGCGGATCCTACGAGCAGTACTTC
CASSASGSGSYEQYF
>TRBV18|TRBJ1-2|many|.
TGTGCCAGCACGCAACAGACAGCCGGCGGCTACACCTTC
CASTQQTAGGYTF
>TRBV28|TRBJ2-7|many|TRBD2
TGTGCCAGCAGTTTCAGCCGTTTCATGGGGACTAGCGGATCCTACGAGCAGTACTTC
CASSFSRFMGTSGSYEQYF
>TRBV20-1|TRBJ2-1|.|TRBD2
TGCAGTGCCGAGACACTAGCGGGGTACAATGAGCAGTTCTTC
CSAETLAGYNEQFF
>TRBV7-2|TRBJ1-1|many|.
TGTGCCAGCAGCTTAATGGGGGCGAACACTGAAGCTTTCTTT
CASSLMGANTEAFF
>TRBV20-1|TRBJ1-1|many|TRBD1
TGCAGTGCTAGACGGGACAGTAACACTGAAGCTTTCTTT
CSARRDSNTEAFF
>TRBV7-8|TRBJ1-1|.|.
TGTGCCAGCAGCTTACAGAAGAACACTGAAGCTTTCTTT
CASSLQKNTEAFF
>TRBV20-1|TRBJ2-1|many|TRBD2
TGCAGTGCTACTCCAAGCGGGAGGGTCCGTTGGGATGAGCAGTTCTTC
CSATPSGRVRWDEQFF
>TRBV19|TRBJ2-2|once|.
TGTGCCAGCTACTCCGGGAGATGGGGCGGGGAGCTGTTTTTT
CASYSGRWGGELFF
>TRBV5-4|TRBJ1-1|few|TRBD1
TGTGCCAGCAGCTTGAGACAGGGGGTCCCGGGCACTGAAGCTTTCTTT
CASSLRQGVPGTEAFF
>TRBV11-2|TRBJ2-5|many|.
TGTGCCAGCAGAGAGGGCGGGACGGAGACCCAGTACTTC
CASREGGTETQYF
>TRBV28|TRBJ1-3|many|TRBD1
TGTGCCAGCAGCCCAGACAGGGACTCTGGAAACACCATATATTTT
CASSPDRDSGNTIYF
>TRBV2|TRBJ1-5|.|.
TGTGCCAGCAGTGAAGTCGGGGCAGGAAACAATCAGCCCCAGCATTTT
CASSEVGAGNNQPQHF
>TRBV5-1|TRBJ2-5|many|.
TGTGCCAGCAGCGGTGAGGAGACCCAGTACTTC
CASSGEETQYF
>TRBV6-2/TRBV6-3|TRBJ2-7|few|TRBD2
TGTGCCAGCAGTTACAGTGCGGGAGGTATCCGTGAGCAGTACTTC
CASSYSAGGIREQYF
>TRBV9|TRBJ1-1|many|.
TGTGCCAGCAGCGTAGATCCAGAGATGAACACTGAAGCTTTCTTT
CASSVDPEMNTEAFF
>TRBV27|TRBJ1-1|many|.
TGTGCCAGCAGTTTATCTTTAGGGTTCAACACTGAAGCTTTCTTT
CASSLSLGFNTEAFF
>TRBV20-1|TRBJ1-4|.|TRBD1
TGCAGTGCCAGCCCGGACAGGGGTAATGAAAAACTGTTTTTT
CSASPDRGNEKLFF
>TRBV27|TRBJ2-2|many|.
TGTGCCAGCAGACCATGGAACACCGGGGAGCTGTTTTTT
CASRPWNTGELFF
>TRBV2|TRBJ2-2|.|TRBD1
TGTGCCAGCAGGGGACAGGGGGTACACACCGGGGAGCTGTTTTTT
CASRGQGVHTGELFF
>TRBV7-8|TRBJ2-7|many|TRBD2
TGTGCCAGCAGCTTATCGGGACTAGCAGGCGAGCAGTACTTC
CASSLSGLAGEQYF
>TRBV7-9|TRBJ2-1|.|.
TGTGCCAGCAGCTTAGGGTACAGCTACAATGAGCAGTTCTTC
CASSLGYSYNEQFF
>TRBV5-1|TRBJ2-5|.|.
TGCGCCAGCAGTTTTAGGGAAGACTCAGCGAGCCAAGAGACCCAGTACTTC
CASSFREDSASQETQYF
>TRBV5-1|TRBJ1-2|.|.
TGCGCCAGCAGCTTGGGGGACTTAAACCTTGGCTACACCTTC
CASSLGDLNLGYTF
>TRBV20-1|TRBJ2-5|many|TRBD2
TGCAGTGCTAGGATAGCGGGGGAGGGAGAGACCCAGTACTTC
CSARIAGEGETQYF
>TRBV3-1|TRBJ2-1|many|.
TGTGCCAGCAGCCAAACTATGGGTGAGCAGTTCTTC
CASSQTMGEQFF
>TRBV7-9|TRBJ2-7|once|TRBD1
TGTGCCAGCAGCTTAGCAGACAGGGGTCGCGAGCAGTACTTC
CASSLADRGREQYF
>TRBV5-1|TRBJ2-1|few|TRBD2
TGCGCCAGCAGCCGGGAGGGCGGATACAATGAGCAGTTCTTC
CASSREGGYNEQFF
>TRBV20-1|TRBJ1-1|.|.
TGCAGTGCTAACCGGGACGGAGGCATGAACACTGAAGCTTTCTTT
CSANRDGGMNTEAFF
>TRBV12-5|TRBJ2-3|.|.
TGTGCTAGTGGTTTGGTTGGCACAGATACGCAGTATTTT
CASGLVGTDTQYF
>TRBV18|TRBJ1-4|few|.
TGTGCCAGCTCACCACTAAGTAATCCTAATGAAAAACTGTTTTTT
CASSPLSNPNEKLFF
>TRBV2|TRBJ2-7|many|TRBD2
TGTGCCAGCAGTGTTGGGACTAGCGGGAGGACGCACGAGCAGTACTTC
CASSVGTSGRTHEQYF